What follows are 20 T cell receptor beta chains derived from one specimen sequenced in a study of CD8 T cells in ankylosing spondylitis. TCRdb re-derived calls from the 5' RACE reads in MiXCR, one entry per CDR3 protein. The table has about 540,000 distinct CDR3 sequences, over 9.5% seen once. These TCRs' antigens remain unknown. Overall study findings and caveats: A motif in TCR beta, a set of roughly 8 highly homologous variants, appeared characteristic of ankylosing spondylitis blood.

The source material was blood, either unsorted or a sorted T cell fraction (not recorded which). The receptor set was obtained from a male donor with ankylosing spondylitis.

There are a few counts of this clonotype. This chain uses TRBV29-1 with TRBJ2-7; perhaps D is TRBD1 or TRBD2 (5 bases each). The germline V and J ends were trimmed by 7 bases and 2 bases, with 12 bases remaining between them. From germline, CDR1 is SQVTM and CDR2 ANQGSEA. There are 12 residues in the CDR3. The CDR3 nucleotides read TGCAGCGCCAGAAGGGGAGCCTACGAGCAGTACTTC. Protein sequence: CSARRGAYEQYF.

This clonotype was found a few times. CDR3 loop: CAWIGQGGTEAFF. CDR3 DNA sequence: TGTGCCTGGATCGGACAGGGTGGCACTGAAGCTTTCTTT. This chain links TRBV30 with TRBJ1-1, with 8 bases identical to TRBD1. The V segment lost 4 bases and the J segment 4 bases; nucleotides outside the gene matches: 5. Per germline, CDR1 GTSNPN and CDR2 SVGIG (reference sequence). The CDR3 sequence is 13 residues long.

The chain recombines TRBV3-1 with TRBJ2-3, with 7 bases fitting TRBD2. This CDR3 spans 15 amino acids. Germline trimming cut 3 bases from V and 9 bases from J; bases unmatched to any gene: 12. Germline V gene data show CDR1 as LGHDT and CDR2 as YNNKEL (reference sequence). The CDR3, as DNA: TGTGCCAGCAGCCATGACGCGGCCGCGGGGGACACGCAGTATTTT. This gives the protein CASSHDAAAGDTQYF.

This sequence joins TRBV19 and TRBJ2-1; 11 nucleotides agree with TRBD2. V shed 6 bases, J shed 8 bases, and the junction held 15 bases outside the gene matches. This CDR3 spans 17 amino acids. Germline V CDR1 and CDR2: LNHDA, SQIVND (reference sequence). CDR3 in amino acids: CASSLLGLAGGTDEQFF. CDR3 nucleotide sequence: TGTGCCAGTAGCCTTTTAGGTCTAGCGGGAGGAACGGATGAGCAGTTCTTC.

In its sample, this clonotype was seen a few times. V and J are TRBV4-1 and TRBJ2-1; TRBD1 aligns across 8 bases. CDR1 is MGHRA, CDR2 YSYEKL, per germline. The CDR3 sequence is 16 residues long. V shed 2 bases, J shed 4 bases, and the junction held 7 bases outside the gene matches. The CDR3 loop is CASSQLGQVDYNEQFF. The CDR3 DNA reads TGCGCCAGCAGCCAACTGGGACAGGTAGATTACAATGAGCAGTTCTTC.

Only a few counts were recorded for this clonotype. The V gene is TRBV29-1, the J gene TRBJ2-2; tentative D call: TRBD2 (5 bases). The CDR3 sequence is 13 residues long. Germline CDR1 SQVTM, CDR2 ANQGSEA. The germline V and J ends were trimmed by 7 bases and 6 bases, with 15 bases remaining between them. The CDR3 sequence: CSALTGGSGELFF. CDR3 DNA sequence: TGCAGCGCTTTGACCGGAGGTTCCGGGGAGCTGTTTTTT.

V gene TRBV11-2 combines with J gene TRBJ2-5; D is undetermined. Germline V CDR1 and CDR2: SGHAT, FQNNGV. Trimming pared 5 bases from V and 4 bases from J, leaving 14 bases between. This CDR3 comprises 14 residues. CDR3 protein: CASSPLGSGETQYF. The DNA of the CDR3 is TGTGCCAGCAGCCCCCTAGGGTCGGGAGAGACCCAGTACTTC.

This clonotype was detected only a few times. The chain employs TRBV20-1 and TRBJ1-1; D uncertain. CDR3 length equals 12 residues. Germline V gene sequence: CDR1 DFQATT, CDR2 SNEGSKA (reference sequence). V lost 3 bases to trimming and J lost 9 bases, with 14 bases between them. The CDR3 reads CSASSSAGKAFF. DNA for the CDR3: TGCAGTGCTAGTTCATCCGCCGGTAAAGCTTTCTTT.

In this sample, this clonotype turned up a few times. J is TRBJ1-1 and V is TRBV28, with 12 nucleotides matching TRBD1. Germline loops: CDR1 MDHEN, CDR2 SYDVKM. Trimming took 10 bases from V and 4 from J; bases not matched to a gene: 16. This CDR3 region has 17 residues. The DNA of the CDR3 is TGTGCCATACGATTACGTCCGGGACAGGGGGCACGCACTGAAGCTTTCTTT. Translation gives CAIRLRPGQGARTEAFF.

This chain joins TRBV12-3 or TRBV12-4 and TRBJ2-3; TRBD2 agrees at 8 bases. The V segment lost 5 bases and the J segment 5 bases; nucleotides outside the gene matches: 6. CDR3 length equals 14 residues. The CDR3 DNA sequence: TGTGCCAGCAGTATGAGCCTAGCGGGAGATACGCAGTATTTT. It translates to CASSMSLAGDTQYF.

This clonotype has more than one count but fewer than ten. The rearrangement uses TRBV7-7 and TRBJ2-2; D possibly corresponds to TRBD2 (6 bases). V gave up 5 bases and J gave up 0 bases, with 10 bases separating them. CDR1 is SSHAT and CDR2 is FNYEAQ in the germline V gene (reference sequence). The CDR3 has 15 amino acids. The CDR3, as DNA: TGTGCCAGCAGCCCGGGACTTACGAACACCGGGGAGCTGTTTTTT. Translated, it gives CASSPGLTNTGELFF.

This clonotype occurred many times. J is TRBJ2-7 and V is TRBV28, with D perhaps TRBD1 (6 bases). CDR1 and CDR2 from the germline V gene are MDHEN and SYDVKM. V was trimmed by 8 bases and J by 3 bases, leaving 17 bases between them. The CDR3 loop spans 14 amino acids. The CDR3 DNA is TGTGCCAGCGGTGTTGGGCTAGGGGGCTACGAGCAGTACGTC. This translates into CASGVGLGGYEQYV.

The CDR3 spells CASSAGGYTDTQYF. CDR3 nucleotides: TGTGCCAGCAGCGCGGGGGGGTACACAGATACGCAGTATTTT. The chain joins TRBV7-8 to TRBJ2-3, with 9 bases lining up with TRBD2. This CDR3 has 14 amino acids. From germline, CDR1 is SGHVS and CDR2 FQNEAQ. J gave up 2 bases and V 5 bases, and 2 bases lay outside the gene matches.

V usage is TRBV12-5 and J usage is TRBJ2-3, with D uncertain. The CDR3 loop spans 14 amino acids. V lost 0 bases, J lost 4 bases, and 8 bases lay in between. CDR1 is LGHNT and CDR2 is FRNRAP in the germline V gene. The DNA of the CDR3 is TGTGCTAGTGGTTTGGTACCGGTGTCAGATACGCAGTATTTT. The encoded protein is CASGLVPVSDTQYF.

This clonotype has only a few counts. The chain links TRBV25-1 to TRBJ2-5; D might be TRBD1 (6 bases). Germline V lookup: CDR1 MGHDK, CDR2 SYGVNS. V lost 4 bases, J lost 6 bases, and 12 bases lay in between. The CDR3 extends over 13 amino acids. The CDR3 nucleotides are TGTGCCAGCAGTGGCCGGGACACGAAGACCCAGTACTTC. This codes for CASSGRDTKTQYF.

This chain joins TRBV6-2 or TRBV6-3 and TRBJ2-7; TRBD1 matches 10 bases. Germline V gene lookup returns CDR1 MNHEY and CDR2 SVGEGT. J was trimmed by 6 bases and V by 4 bases; bases with no gene match: 6. This CDR3 is 14 amino acids long. The CDR3 sequence: CASSSGTGVPEQYV. The CDR3 region has the DNA TGTGCCAGCAGTTCCGGGACAGGGGTTCCCGAGCAGTACGTC.

The CDR3 sequence: CASSKKGDRVSTMNTEAFF. The CDR3 region has the DNA TGTGCCAGCAGCAAAAAGGGGGACAGGGTTTCGACCATGAACACTGAAGCTTTCTTT. The rearrangement uses TRBV21-1 and TRBJ1-1; the tabulated D call, TRBD1, remains unverified against the DNA. TRBV21-1 is a pseudogene segment. This CDR3 is 19 amino acids long.

V is TRBV10-3 and J is TRBJ2-1, with D perhaps given as TRBD1 or TRBD2 (6 bases each). This CDR3 has 14 residues. V lost 10 bases and J lost 5, with 18 bases in between. Per germline, CDR1 ENHRY and CDR2 SYGVKD. CDR3 nucleotides: TGTGCCACCGGAGGGGGAATGGATAACAATGAGCAGTTCTTC. Its translation: CATGGGMDNNEQFF.

This chain uses TRBV2 with TRBJ2-7; no firm D call. The CDR3 is 16 residues long. CDR1 and CDR2 from the germline V gene are SNHLY and FYNNEI. V lost 6 bases and J 5 bases, leaving 23 bases between the germline ends. The CDR3 DNA reads TGTGCCAGCAGCGCTATGGACCGATTGGATACTGACGAGCAGTACTTC. Residues: CASSAMDRLDTDEQYF. The variable domain in full, completed from reference TRBV2 and TRBJ2-7, reads EPEVTQTPSHQVTQMGQEVILRCVPISNHLYFYWYRQILGQKVEFLVSFYNNEISEKSEIFDDQFSVERPDGSNFTLKIRSTKLEDSAMYFCASSAMDRLDTDEQYFGPGTRLTVT.

This clonotype occurred once. This chain links TRBV20-1 with TRBJ2-7, with TRBD2 as a possible D gene (6 bases). The germline CDR1 and CDR2 sequences are DFQATT and SNEGSKA (reference sequence). Trimming removed 2 bases at V and 4 bases at J, with 12 bases between. The CDR3 extends over 13 amino acids. As DNA, the CDR3 is TGCAGTGCTAGACCTCTGGGGAGGTACGAGCAGTACTTC. Amino acid sequence: CSARPLGRYEQYF.